This record concerns one T cell receptor beta chain sequence. Germline CDR1 MNHEY, CDR2 SMNVEV (reference sequence). Trimming removed 4 bases at V and 2 bases at J, with 9 bases between. CDR3 length: 15 amino acids. These data come from a study of control samples from healthy donors and cancer patients. The repertoire was sequenced with immunoSEQ multiplex PCR; TCRdb's copy has only in-frame clones and lacks some. The profile covers under 200,000 clones, with 91% appearing a single time and approximately 1.5% taken by the ten largest. This sequence was found in a woman in her twenties or thirties in good health. V is TRBV27 and J is TRBJ2-6; D is perhaps TRBD1 (5 bases). Sequencing input: blood. CDR3 nucleotides: TGTGCCAGCAGTTCCAGGGAAACTGGGGCCAACGTCCTGACTTTC. Translated: CASSSRETGANVLTF.